This T cell receptor (beta chain) comes out of a study of blood T cell repertoires in COVID-19. Sequenced by immunoSEQ multiplex PCR; TCRdb stores in-frame clones only, minus some. This sample has about 30,000 clones, with 68% found just once. The CDR3 consists of 13 residues. V dropped 1 base and J dropped 6 bases, with 9 bases sitting between them. Germline CDR1 KGHSH, CDR2 LQKENI. The rearrangement joins TRBV18 to TRBJ1-2; tentative D call: TRBD1 (6 bases). The receptor was derived from a human donor in a cohort sampled during active COVID-19. The sample was peripheral blood. The CDR3 sequence: CASSPLQGNGYTF. CDR3 bases: TGTGCCAGCTCACCACTACAGGGCAATGGCTACACCTTC.